The present T cell receptor (beta chain) was sequenced within a study of blood T cell repertoires in COVID-19. There are 16 residues in the CDR3. The V gene end was trimmed by 5 bases and the J gene end by 4 bases; junction bases not matched to a gene: 12. From germline, CDR1 is MNHEY and CDR2 SMNVEV (reference sequence). Sequenced by immunoSEQ multiplex PCR; TCRdb stores in-frame clones only, minus some. The data contain some 190,000 clones, approximately 80% of them singletons. The receptor's source is a man in his 60s who had been exposed to COVID-19. V and J are TRBV27 and TRBJ2-7, with 9 bases that match TRBD2. Sequencing was performed on PBMCs or T cells enriched from blood (not recorded which). In nucleotides, the CDR3 is TGTGCCAGCAGTACCCCTTCGGGACTAGCAATTTACGAGCAGTACTTC. The encoded protein is CASSTPSGLAIYEQYF.